What follows are 9 T cell receptor beta chains derived from one specimen sequenced in a study of technical replicates of blood from a few donors. Produced via immunoSEQ multiplex PCR; TCRdb's table is partial and in-frame only. The repertoire holds about 58,000 clones, with about 94% as singletons. Sequencing was performed on PBMCs. Source of these receptors: a human donor in good health. Some clones in this sample may be carry-over from other donors' samples.

The J gene is TRBJ1-3, the V gene TRBV7-2; maybe TRBD1 (5 bases). V was cut by 4 bases and J by 4 bases, with 8 bases left in between. CDR1 is SGHTA and CDR2 is FQGNSA in the germline V gene. This CDR3 contains 13 residues. In nucleotides, the CDR3 is TGTGCCAGCAGCTCGGAGGGGGGAAACACCATATATTTT. Translating it yields CASSSEGGNTIYF.

The chain employs TRBV27 and TRBJ2-7; 8 bases fit TRBD1. This CDR3 is 13 amino acids long. In germline, CDR1 is MNHEY, CDR2 SMNVEV (reference sequence). The V and J ends lost 5 bases and 3 bases, in that order; junction bases with no gene match: 3. The CDR3 DNA reads as TGTGCCAGCAGTGCTGACAGGGGCTACGAGCAGTACTTC. Its protein is CASSADRGYEQYF.

The rearrangement uses TRBV5-1 and TRBJ2-7; D not certain. Looked up from germline, CDR1 is SGHRS and CDR2 is YFSETQ. V dropped 0 bases and J dropped 1 base, with 8 bases sitting between them. The CDR3 runs to 14 residues. Here the CDR3 DNA reads TGCGCCAGCAGCTTGGGACCCAGGTCCTACGAGCAGTACTTC. Translating gives CASSLGPRSYEQYF.

The chain is built from TRBV7-9 and TRBJ2-1; TRBD2 matches at 10 bases. Germline CDR1 SEHNR, CDR2 FQNEAQ (reference sequence). Losses at the gene ends were 5 bases for V and 8 bases for J; bases not matched to a gene: 12. This CDR3 is built from 16 residues. The CDR3 DNA follows: TGTGCCAGCAGCGCCTACCTTGTAGGGACTAGCGATGAGCAGTTCTTC. Translated, it gives CASSAYLVGTSDEQFF.

The DNA for the CDR3 is TGTGCCAGCAGCTCCGGGTGGTGGAGCACAGATACGCAGTATTTT. Translated, it gives CASSSGWWSTDTQYF. The chain couples TRBV7-9 to TRBJ2-3; no clear D. The CDR3 consists of 15 residues. V was shortened by 4 bases and J by 0 bases, with 11 bases between the two germline ends. Germline assignment: CDR1 SEHNR and CDR2 FQNEAQ (reference sequence).

The chain carries TRBV5-1 and TRBJ1-1, with 7 nucleotides matching TRBD1. The CDR3 contains 15 residues. The germline CDR1 and CDR2 sequences are SGHRS and YFSETQ. J was trimmed by 5 bases and V by 4 bases; bases with no gene match: 11. The chain's CDR3 is CASSLAAGGKTEAFF. The CDR3 DNA reads TGCGCCAGCAGCCTGGCGGCAGGGGGGAAGACTGAAGCTTTCTTT.

This chain uses TRBV10-3 with TRBJ2-3; no clear D. Trimming pared 2 bases from V and 1 base from J, leaving 7 bases between. Looked up from germline, CDR1 is ENHRY and CDR2 is SYGVKD. CDR3 length: 14 residues. CDR3 amino acids: CAISELGGTDTQYF. CDR3 sequence (DNA): TGTGCCATCAGTGAGCTTGGAGGCACAGATACGCAGTATTTT.

The chain employs TRBV25-1 and TRBJ2-5; no definite D call. The ends were cut back, 5 bases at V and 7 bases at J, with 17 bases in the middle. CDR1 and CDR2 from the germline V gene are MGHDK and SYGVNS. The CDR3 spans 14 residues. CDR3 region: CASSPLLVPRTQYF. The CDR3 nucleotides are TGTGCCAGCAGTCCCCTCCTAGTTCCGAGGACCCAGTACTTC.

Only one count was recorded for this clone. The V gene is TRBV7-6, the J gene TRBJ2-7; tentative D call: TRBD2 (6 bases). The length of the CDR3 is 14 residues. Trimming stripped 5 bases from V and 7 bases from J, with 18 bases between. Germline V gene lookup returns CDR1 SGHVS and CDR2 FNYEAQ. The CDR3, as DNA: TGTGCCAGCAGCCCCGGGACTTCTCTTGTGGAGCAGTACTTC. Amino acids: CASSPGTSLVEQYF.